A selection of T cell receptor beta chains follows, all from one sample in a study of graft-versus-host responses after intestinal transplantation. Produced via immunoSEQ multiplex PCR; TCRdb's table is partial and in-frame only. The repertoire has fewer than 110,000 clones, roughly 93% of them found once; the top ten carry 1.2%. No antigens are known for them. This sample comprised unstimulated CD8+ T cells sorted from spleen or lymph node cells, obtained before intestinal transplant. The receptor set was obtained from a human donor who received an intestinal transplant. Both conserved end residues are part of each CDR3. The D gene is left open where the match is weak. Part of the rows lack a size; the others show once, few, many or a class for expanded clones.

J gene,clone size,V gene,D gene,CDR3 protein,CDR3 DNA
TRBJ2-7,once,TRBV5-1,NA,CASSLDGGSSYEQYF,TGCGCCAGCAGCTTGGATGGCGGAAGCTCCTACGAGCAGTACTTC
TRBJ2-1,NA,TRBV7-3,TRBD2,CASSLRGIDEQFF,TGTGCCAGCAGCTTGCGGGGGATTGATGAGCAGTTCTTC
TRBJ2-7,NA,TRBV6-6,TRBD1,CASSYSRRQGAREQYF,TGTGCCAGCAGTTACTCGCGGAGGCAGGGGGCACGAGAGCAGTACTTC
TRBJ2-1,NA,TRBV7-9,NA,CASRLYNEQFF,TGTGCCAGCAGGTTATACAATGAGCAGTTCTTC
TRBJ2-4,NA,TRBV6-1,TRBD2,CASSVSGTSGGQGVKNIQYF,TGTGCCAGCAGTGTTTCCGGGACTAGCGGGGGTCAGGGAGTGAAAAACATTCAGTACTTC
TRBJ2-5,NA,TRBV11-2,TRBD2,CASSTPRLAGEETQYF,TGTGCCAGCAGCACCCCGCGACTAGCGGGGGAAGAGACCCAGTACTTC
TRBJ2-3,NA,TRBV30,NA,CAWSGGVGTDTQYF,TGTGCCTGGAGTGGAGGAGTGGGCACAGATACGCAGTATTTT
TRBJ2-1,NA,TRBV6-5,TRBD2,CASSSGAGGRNEQFF,TGTGCCAGCAGTTCAGGGGCGGGGGGGAGAAATGAGCAGTTCTTC
TRBJ2-3,NA,TRBV6-6,NA,CASSIDATDTQYF,TGTGCCAGCAGTATAGACGCCACAGATACGCAGTATTTT
TRBJ2-1,few,TRBV9,NA,CASSVGTDNEQFF,TGTGCCAGCAGCGTAGGGACAGACAATGAGCAGTTCTTC
TRBJ2-3,NA,TRBV4-2,TRBD1,CASSHMTKGGQDRMTQYF,TGTGCCAGCAGCCATATGACTAAAGGGGGCCAAGACCGGATGACGCAGTATTTT
TRBJ2-7,once,TRBV27,NA,CASSLRRGGISYEQYF,TGTGCCAGCAGTTTAAGGAGGGGGGGGATCTCCTACGAGCAGTACTTC
TRBJ1-4,few,TRBV6-6,NA,CASSYSIREKLFF,TGTGCCAGCAGTTACTCGATCCGTGAAAAACTGTTTTTT
TRBJ1-3,NA,TRBV11-2,TRBD1,CASSPYRGTGNTIYF,TGTGCCAGCAGCCCATACAGGGGGACAGGAAACACCATATATTTT
TRBJ2-1,NA,TRBV9,NA,CASSTADKSSYNEQFF,TGTGCCAGCAGCACTGCTGACAAGAGCTCCTACAATGAGCAGTTCTTC
TRBJ2-7,NA,TRBV4-1,NA,CASSQVGGVGSYEQYF,TGCGCCAGCAGCCAAGTCGGGGGAGTGGGTTCCTACGAGCAGTACTTC
TRBJ2-7,NA,TRBV29-1,NA,CSVEDGEYEQYF,TGCAGCGTTGAAGATGGGGAATACGAGCAGTACTTC
TRBJ2-7,NA,TRBV13,TRBD2,CASSAGTSGGLYYEQYF,TGTGCCAGCAGCGCTGGGACTAGCGGGGGCCTATACTACGAGCAGTACTTC
TRBJ1-2,few,TRBV7-9,NA,CASSSTHSDYGYTF,TGTGCCAGCAGCTCAACACACTCTGACTATGGCTACACCTTC
TRBJ2-2,NA,TRBV7-9,NA,CASSFSEHSNTGELFF,TGTGCCAGCAGCTTCAGCGAACATTCGAACACCGGGGAGCTGTTTTTT
TRBJ2-3,NA,TRBV9,TRBD1,CASSVAQGMADTQYF,TGTGCCAGCAGCGTAGCACAGGGGATGGCAGATACGCAGTATTTT
TRBJ2-3,NA,TRBV5-4,TRBD2,CASRLGGEGDTQYF,TGTGCCAGCAGGTTGGGCGGGGAGGGAGATACGCAGTATTTT
TRBJ1-5,NA,TRBV7-9,NA,CASSLGGNNQPQHF,TGTGCCAGCAGCTTGGGGGGGAACAATCAGCCCCAGCATTTT
TRBJ1-1,NA,TRBV5-1,NA,CASSLDSGVRTEAFF,TGCGCCAGCAGCTTGGACAGTGGGGTGAGGACTGAAGCTTTCTTT
TRBJ1-5,few,TRBV9,NA,CASSVSGYQPQHF,TGTGCCAGCAGCGTCTCAGGGTATCAGCCCCAGCATTTT
TRBJ1-1,NA,TRBV29-1,NA,CSVEGLSVGTEAFF,TGCAGCGTTGAAGGCCTCTCGGTCGGCACTGAAGCTTTCTTT
TRBJ2-5,NA,TRBV7-3,NA,CASSLGAGRIETQYF,TGTGCCAGCAGCTTAGGTGCAGGAAGGATAGAGACCCAGTACTTC
TRBJ2-1,NA,TRBV4-1,TRBD1,CASSQDRGDYNEQFF,TGCGCCAGCAGCCAGGACAGGGGGGACTACAATGAGCAGTTCTTC
TRBJ1-2,NA,TRBV6-5,TRBD1,CASSYSISAGGYGYTF,TGTGCCAGCAGTTACTCGATTTCGGCAGGGGGCTATGGCTACACCTTC
TRBJ2-7,few,TRBV7-9,TRBD2,CASSALAGGFEQYF,TGTGCCAGCAGCGCGTTAGCGGGGGGGTTCGAGCAGTACTTC
TRBJ2-7,NA,TRBV21-1,NA,CASSKVGDSLTYEQYF,TGTGCCAGCAGCAAAGTGGGGGACAGCTTAACCTACGAGCAGTACTTC
TRBJ1-3,few,TRBV4-1,NA,CASSAGNTIYF,TGCGCCAGCAGCGCAGGAAACACCATATATTTT
TRBJ2-1,once,TRBV4-2,NA,CASSLGVNEQFF,TGTGCCAGCAGCCTCGGGGTTAATGAGCAGTTCTTC
TRBJ1-2,NA,TRBV11-2,NA,CASSPTDDYGYTF,TGTGCCAGCAGTCCCACAGATGACTATGGCTACACCTTC
TRBJ2-3,NA,TRBV28,TRBD2,CASTPSGALSSTDTQYF,TGTGCCAGCACTCCTAGCGGGGCTCTCTCCAGCACAGATACGCAGTATTTT
TRBJ2-7,NA,TRBV13,TRBD1,CASSPQGASYEQYF,TGTGCCAGCAGCCCTCAGGGGGCCTCCTACGAGCAGTACTTC
TRBJ2-1,NA,TRBV4-1,TRBD2,CASSQGTSVRNEQFF,TGCGCCAGCAGCCAAGGGACTAGCGTGCGGAATGAGCAGTTCTTC
TRBJ2-7,NA,TRBV13,NA,CASSLSGEQYF,TGTGCCAGCAGCTTATCTGGCGAGCAGTACTTC
TRBJ1-2,NA,TRBV4-1,NA,CASSQGAGTFGYTF,TGCGCCAGCAGCCAAGGAGCAGGGACCTTTGGCTACACCTTC
TRBJ1-2,NA,TRBV6-9,NA,CASRTNYGYTF,TGTGCCAGCAGGACTAACTATGGCTACACCTTC
TRBJ2-5,few,TRBV4-1,TRBD1,CASSQRTGGETQYF,TGCGCCAGCAGCCAACGGACAGGGGGAGAGACCCAGTACTTC
TRBJ1-2,NA,TRBV5-1,NA,CASSPEGRTIPYGYTF,TGCGCCAGCAGCCCTGAGGGACGGACAATTCCTTATGGCTACACCTTC
TRBJ1-4,NA,TRBV5-5,TRBD1,CASSPPGQGATMGEKLFF,TGTGCCAGCAGCCCTCCGGGACAGGGCGCCACGATGGGTGAAAAACTGTTTTTT
TRBJ2-3,NA,TRBV5-6,TRBD1,CASSQRGQDTQYF,TGTGCCAGCAGCCAAAGGGGGCAAGATACGCAGTATTTT
TRBJ2-1,NA,TRBV13,TRBD1,CASSGGTGVNEQFF,TGTGCCAGCAGCGGCGGGACAGGAGTGAATGAGCAGTTCTTC
TRBJ2-1,NA,TRBV27,TRBD1,CASNTGGIYNEQFF,TGTGCCAGCAACACAGGGGGAATCTACAATGAGCAGTTCTTC
TRBJ2-5,NA,TRBV29-1,TRBD2,CSVEEGLAGYQETQYF,TGCAGCGTTGAAGAGGGACTAGCGGGGTACCAAGAGACCCAGTACTTC
TRBJ1-1,NA,TRBV6-6,NA,CASSGKALNTEAFF,TGTGCCAGCAGCGGGAAAGCCTTGAACACTGAAGCTTTCTTT
TRBJ1-2,NA,TRBV13,TRBD1,CASSPDRGNYGYTF,TGTGCCAGCAGCCCCGACAGGGGGAACTATGGCTACACCTTC
TRBJ2-3,NA,TRBV14,NA,CASSQTLWDTQYF,TGTGCCAGCAGCCAGACTCTCTGGGATACGCAGTATTTT
TRBJ2-7,few,TRBV5-6,NA,CASSSGVGEQYF,TGTGCCAGCAGCTCAGGGGTCGGCGAGCAGTACTTC
TRBJ2-7,NA,TRBV4-1,NA,CASSQEGGGGGEQYF,TGCGCCAGCAGCCAAGAAGGAGGGGGCGGGGGCGAGCAGTACTTC
TRBJ2-1,NA,TRBV27,NA,CASSLTGALYNEQFF,TGTGCCAGCAGTTTAACGGGGGCCCTTTACAATGAGCAGTTCTTC
TRBJ2-7,NA,TRBV14,NA,CASSRTSYEQYF,TGTGCCAGCAGCCGGACGTCGTACGAGCAGTACTTC
TRBJ2-7,NA,TRBV5-1,NA,CASSDRVSYEQYF,TGCGCCAGCAGTGACAGAGTTTCCTACGAGCAGTACTTC
TRBJ1-1,NA,TRBV7-2,NA,CASSVVGHGNTEAFF,TGTGCCAGCAGCGTAGTAGGCCACGGGAACACTGAAGCTTTCTTT
TRBJ2-5,NA,TRBV9,TRBD2,CASSDARGRVETQYF,TGTGCCAGCAGCGACGCGCGGGGGAGGGTAGAGACCCAGTACTTC
TRBJ1-1,NA,TRBV10-1,NA,CASPPSRRNTEAFF,TGCGCCAGCCCCCCATCAAGAAGGAACACTGAAGCTTTCTTT
TRBJ1-4,NA,TRBV6-5,TRBD1,CASSYTGAGEKLFF,TGTGCCAGCAGTTACACAGGGGCGGGTGAAAAACTGTTTTTT